These 27 T cell receptor beta chains share one sample of origin, sequenced in a study of shared clonotypes between healthy human individuals. Naive CD8 isolation took CD45RO-negative cells positively selected for CCR7 and excluded terminally differentiated effector memory CD45RA+ cells. TCRdb keeps only in-frame clones here, not all; method: immunoSEQ multiplex PCR. Of roughly 2 million clones listed, about 95% are singletons. The sequenced sample was naive CD8+ T cells sorted from blood. The receptors shown here come from a man aged 18 to 29 in good health.

V usage is TRBV14 and J usage is TRBJ2-7; tentatively, D is TRBD1 or TRBD2 (5 bases each). The CDR3 sequence is 14 residues long. Trimming removed 0 bases from V and 3 bases from J, with 9 bases in between. From germline, CDR1 is SGHDN and CDR2 FVKESK. The CDR3 protein is CASSQEEDNYEQYF. Here the CDR3 DNA reads TGTGCCAGCAGCCAAGAGGAGGACAACTACGAGCAGTACTTC.

The DNA for the CDR3 is TGTGCCAGCAGTCTGATGACTGAAGCTTTCTTT. As protein: CASSLMTEAFF. The chain couples TRBV6-6 to TRBJ1-1; no definite D call. V lost 5 bases to trimming and J lost 5 bases, with 6 bases between them. Germline V gene lookup returns CDR1 MNHNY and CDR2 SVGAGI (reference sequence). The CDR3 covers 11 residues.

Points on this clone: The sample holds other DNA sequences that translate to the same CDR3. Here the CDR3 reads CASSLVGSGNTIYF. The CDR3 nucleotides are TGTGCCAGCAGCTTAGTGGGCTCTGGAAACACCATATATTTT. The chain combines TRBV11-2 with TRBJ1-3; no clear D gene. V was trimmed by 1 base and J by 0 bases, leaving 4 bases between them. The length of the CDR3 is 14 residues. Germline CDR1 SGHAT, CDR2 FQNNGV.

This clone occurred once. The chain combines TRBV11-3 with TRBJ1-1; D gene uncertain. V lost 3 bases and J lost 4, with 9 bases in between. CDR1 and CDR2 (germline): SGHNT, YENEEA. This CDR3 spans 13 amino acids. CDR3: CASSFSAITEAFF. The CDR3 DNA is TGTGCCAGCAGCTTTTCTGCAATCACTGAAGCTTTCTTT. Complete variable domain (other parts from reference TRBV11-3 and TRBJ1-1): EAGVVQSPRYKIIEKKQPVAFWCNPISGHNTLYWYLQNLGQGPELLIRYENEEAVDDSQLPKDRFSAERLKGVDSTLKIQPAELGDSAVYLCASSFSAITEAFFGQGTRLTVV.

This clone was found once. The chain joins TRBV7-2 to TRBJ2-7; D is uncertain. Trimming removed 3 bases at V and 2 bases at J, with 8 bases between. The CDR3 loop spans 13 amino acids. Germline assignment: CDR1 SGHTA and CDR2 FQGNSA. The CDR3 protein is CASSFWQAYEQYF. The CDR3 DNA is TGTGCCAGCAGCTTTTGGCAGGCCTACGAGCAGTACTTC.

This sequence joins TRBV25-1 and TRBJ1-1; no clear D. From germline, CDR1 is MGHDK and CDR2 SYGVNS. The CDR3 sequence is 14 residues long. V dropped 3 bases and J dropped 1 base, with 9 bases sitting between them. The CDR3 DNA is TGTGCCAGCAGTGAGTCAGGTTCGAACACTGAAGCTTTCTTT. Translation: CASSESGSNTEAFF.

V and J are TRBV6-5 and TRBJ2-7; 8 nucleotides line up with TRBD2. The germline V gene encodes CDR1 MNHEY and CDR2 SVGAGI. The CDR3 runs to 14 residues. The trim removed 6 bases at V and 5 bases at J, leaving 9 bases unmatched. The CDR3 sequence is CASRSSGSPDEQYF. For the CDR3, the DNA is TGTGCCAGCAGATCAAGCGGGAGTCCAGACGAGCAGTACTTC.

The V gene is TRBV6-6, the J gene TRBJ2-7; 8 bases are a match to TRBD1. Germline V gene lookup returns CDR1 MNHNY and CDR2 SVGAGI (reference sequence). V was pared by 5 bases and J by 6 bases, with 9 bases of the junction left unmatched. There are 14 residues in the CDR3. The CDR3: CASSLRTGWGEQYF. The CDR3 coding sequence is TGTGCCAGCAGTCTTCGGACAGGGTGGGGCGAGCAGTACTTC.

The chain recombines TRBV7-3 with TRBJ2-3, with D perhaps TRBD2 (6 bases). CDR1 SGHTA and CDR2 FQGTGA come from the germline V gene. V shed 4 bases and J shed 2 bases, with 13 bases lying between them. This CDR3 region has 15 residues. This CDR3 reads CASSSLGGSTDTQYF. In nucleotides, the CDR3 is TGTGCCAGCAGCTCCCTCGGGGGTTCCACAGATACGCAGTATTTT.

The chain has TRBV5-1 and TRBJ2-4; 11 bases are a match to TRBD1. J was trimmed by 3 bases and V by 4 bases; bases with no gene match: 6. Germline V lookup: CDR1 SGHRS, CDR2 YFSETQ. The CDR3 loop spans 16 amino acids. The CDR3 loop reads CASSVGQGALKNIQYF. The CDR3 nucleotides are TGCGCCAGCAGCGTAGGACAGGGGGCCCTCAAAAACATTCAGTACTTC.

This chain uses TRBV6-5 with TRBJ1-1, with TRBD1 identical over 12 bases. The CDR3 length is 15 residues. Germline V gene data show CDR1 as MNHEY and CDR2 as SVGAGI. J gave up 6 bases and V 5 bases, and 7 bases lay outside the gene matches. The DNA of the CDR3 is TGTGCCAGCAGTACACCGGGACAGGGGGCATCTGAAGCTTTCTTT. It is translated as CASSTPGQGASEAFF.

This chain uses TRBV5-4 with TRBJ2-7; a weak D match, TRBD1 (5 bases). Between the trimmed V and J ends, which lost 5 bases and 6 bases, there was a span of 12 bases. The CDR3 runs 12 residues. Germline loops: CDR1 SGHNT, CDR2 YYREEE (reference sequence). The CDR3 coding sequence is TGTGCCAGCAGGCTCCCAGGGCGCGAGCAGTACTTC. Amino acids: CASRLPGREQYF.

The V gene is TRBV7-9, the J gene TRBJ2-7; TRBD2 agrees at 8 bases. Germline V lookup: CDR1 SEHNR, CDR2 FQNEAQ (reference sequence). This CDR3 is 15 amino acids long. J gave up 5 bases and V 5 bases, and 11 bases lay outside the gene matches. CDR3 bases: TGTGCCAGCAGCCACTCCGGACTAGCCGGCGACGAGCAGTACTTC. Its translation: CASSHSGLAGDEQYF.

This sequence joins TRBV27 and TRBJ2-6; possible D gene TRBD1, 6 bases. Trimming removed 0 bases from V and 3 bases from J, with 15 bases in between. The CDR3 runs 18 residues. Germline CDR1 and CDR2: MNHEY and SMNVEV (reference sequence). This CDR3 reads CASSLSAGVVVGANVLTF. CDR3 in DNA: TGTGCCAGCAGTTTATCTGCAGGGGTAGTTGTTGGGGCCAACGTCCTGACTTTC.

J is TRBJ2-3 and V is TRBV9; no clear D. The CDR3 covers 15 residues. Trimming left V 0 bases short and J 1 base short, with 9 bases between. CDR1 and CDR2 from the germline V gene are SGDLS and YYNGEE. The chain's CDR3 is CASSVARLGTDTQYF. The DNA of the CDR3 is TGTGCCAGCAGCGTAGCTCGGTTGGGCACAGATACGCAGTATTTT.

The rearrangement joins TRBV2 to TRBJ2-1, with 10 bases fitting TRBD2. V gave up 1 base and J gave up 4 bases; unmatched junction bases: 7. Germline CDR1 SNHLY, CDR2 FYNNEI. The CDR3 is made up of 17 amino acids. The CDR3 protein is CASSEVGLAGVYNEQFF. DNA of the CDR3: TGTGCCAGCAGTGAAGTGGGGCTAGCGGGAGTGTACAATGAGCAGTTCTTC.

The V call is TRBV4-1, the J call TRBJ2-1, with no clear D. The germline V gene encodes CDR1 MGHRA and CDR2 YSYEKL. This CDR3 contains 15 residues. With 3 bases removed from V and 0 bases from J, the gap between germline ends came to 9 bases. The CDR3 region has the DNA TGCGCCAGCAGCCATATCGGCAGCTCCTACAATGAGCAGTTCTTC. Translation: CASSHIGSSYNEQFF.

The rearrangement links TRBV12-5 to TRBJ2-7; D possibly uses TRBD1 or TRBD2 (5 bases each). V gave up 4 bases and J gave up 3 bases, with 10 bases separating them. Germline CDR1 LGHNT, CDR2 FRNRAP. This CDR3 contains 13 residues. In DNA form, the CDR3 reads TGTGCTAGTGGTTCACAGGAGGACTACGAGCAGTACTTC. Its protein product is CASGSQEDYEQYF.

The V call is TRBV30, the J call TRBJ2-3; D remains ambiguous. There are 13 residues in the CDR3. The ends were cut back, 8 bases at V and 0 bases at J, with 12 bases in the middle. CDR1 and CDR2 from the germline V gene are GTSNPN and SVGIG (reference sequence). The chain's CDR3 is CAGNRASTDTQYF. The CDR3 coding sequence is TGTGCCGGAAATAGGGCTAGCACAGATACGCAGTATTTT. The variable domain in full, with the rest retrieved from reference TRBV30 and TRBJ2-3, is SQTIHQWPATLVQPVGSPLSLECTVEGTSNPNLYWYRQAAGRGLQLLFYSVGIGQISSEVPQNLSASRPQDRQFILSSKKLLLSDSGFYLCAGNRASTDTQYFGPGTRLTVL.

This rearrangement joins TRBV5-1 to TRBJ1-4; 7 nucleotides align to TRBD1. Per the germline V gene, CDR1 is SGHRS and CDR2 is YFSETQ. V shed 4 bases and J 4 bases; nucleotides not matched to a gene: 4. This CDR3 contains 14 residues. CDR3 nucleotide sequence: TGCGCCAGCAGCGCGGACAGGCTTAATGAAAAACTGTTTTTT. Protein product: CASSADRLNEKLFF.

The J gene is TRBJ1-3, the V gene TRBV6-6; D remains unclear. V was shortened by 0 bases and J by 0 bases, with 9 bases between the two germline ends. This CDR3 spans 16 amino acids. Germline lookup yields CDR1 MNHNY and CDR2 SVGAGI (reference sequence). CDR3 nucleotides: TGTGCCAGCAGTTACTCGAATCTCTTCTCTGGAAACACCATATATTTT. Protein sequence: CASSYSNLFSGNTIYF.

This clone has a single count. The chain carries TRBV12-5 and TRBJ2-1; no firm D call. Per the germline V gene, CDR1 is LGHNT and CDR2 is FRNRAP. The CDR3 has 15 residues. Between the trimmed V and J ends, which lost 0 bases and 2 bases, there was a span of 8 bases. The CDR3: CASGLVAGPYNEQFF. The CDR3 nucleotides read TGTGCTAGTGGTTTGGTAGCAGGACCCTACAATGAGCAGTTCTTC.

The J gene is TRBJ2-7, the V gene TRBV6-6, with 11 bases matching TRBD2. This CDR3 comprises 16 residues. Per germline, CDR1 MNHNY and CDR2 SVGAGI (reference sequence). The junction had 7 bases not matched to a gene; V was cut back by 6 bases and J by 0 bases. For the CDR3, the DNA is TGTGCCAGCAGGACCCCCCTAGCGGGAGGCTCCTACGAGCAGTACTTC. Protein product: CASRTPLAGGSYEQYF.

V usage is TRBV2 and J usage is TRBJ1-1; maybe TRBD1 (6 bases). V lost 1 base and J lost 5, with 17 bases in between. The V gene's germline CDR1 is SNHLY and CDR2 FYNNEI. The CDR3 is 16 residues long. CDR3 loop: CASSEVLQGLGTEAFF. In nucleotides, the CDR3 is TGTGCCAGCAGTGAAGTTCTTCAGGGGTTAGGGACTGAAGCTTTCTTT.

The rearrangement links TRBV5-6 to TRBJ2-1; D may match TRBD1 or TRBD2 (6 bases each). Trimming stripped 3 bases from V and 10 bases from J, with 11 bases between. In germline, CDR1 is SGHDT, CDR2 YYEEEE. The CDR3 contains 12 residues. The CDR3 DNA reads as TGTGCCAGCAGCTGGGGGGCACGGGAGCAGTTCTTC. Its protein is CASSWGAREQFF. The whole variable domain, filled in from reference TRBV5-6 and TRBJ2-1, reads DAGVTQSPTHLIKTRGQQVTLRCSPKSGHDTVSWYQQALGQGPQFIFQYYEEEERQRGNFPDRFSGHQFPNYSSELNVNALLLGDSALYLCASSWGAREQFFGPGTRLTVL.

The J gene is TRBJ2-7, the V gene TRBV11-2; D is uncertain. This CDR3 has 13 amino acids. The V end lost 2 bases, the J end lost 5 bases, and 10 bases lay between the germline ends. Germline V gene sequence: CDR1 SGHAT, CDR2 FQNNGV. CDR3 in amino acids: CASSLNGKDEQYF. The CDR3 DNA is TGTGCCAGCAGCTTAAATGGCAAAGACGAGCAGTACTTC.

This sequence joins TRBV7-9 and TRBJ1-4; no clear D gene. Germline V gives CDR1 SEHNR, CDR2 FQNEAQ (reference sequence). The germline V and J ends were trimmed by 8 bases and 0 bases, with 16 bases remaining between them. The CDR3 is 16 amino acids. The CDR3 here is CASQGWYEPTNEKLFF. In nucleotides, the CDR3 is TGTGCCAGCCAAGGGTGGTACGAACCAACTAATGAAAAACTGTTTTTT.